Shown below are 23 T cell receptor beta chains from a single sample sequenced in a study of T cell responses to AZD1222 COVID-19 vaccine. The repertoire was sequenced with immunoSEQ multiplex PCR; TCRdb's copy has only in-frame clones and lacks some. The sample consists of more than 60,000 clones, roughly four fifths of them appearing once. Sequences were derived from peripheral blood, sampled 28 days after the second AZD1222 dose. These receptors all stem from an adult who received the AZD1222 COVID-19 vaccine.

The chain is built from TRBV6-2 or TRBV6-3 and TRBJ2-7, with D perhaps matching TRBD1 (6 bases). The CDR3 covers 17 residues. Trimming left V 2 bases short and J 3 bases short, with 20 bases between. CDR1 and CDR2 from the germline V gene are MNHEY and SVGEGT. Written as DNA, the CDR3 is TGTGCCAGCAGTTACATCTCCACCAGGGGTTTCGGCTACGAGCAGTACTTC. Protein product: CASSYISTRGFGYEQYF.

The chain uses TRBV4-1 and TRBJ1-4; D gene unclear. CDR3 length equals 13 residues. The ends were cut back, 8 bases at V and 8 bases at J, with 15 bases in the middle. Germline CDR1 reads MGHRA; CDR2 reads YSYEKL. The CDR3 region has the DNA TGCGCCAGCTCGGCCCTGAGGCGGGAAAAACTGTTTTTT. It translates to CASSALRREKLFF.

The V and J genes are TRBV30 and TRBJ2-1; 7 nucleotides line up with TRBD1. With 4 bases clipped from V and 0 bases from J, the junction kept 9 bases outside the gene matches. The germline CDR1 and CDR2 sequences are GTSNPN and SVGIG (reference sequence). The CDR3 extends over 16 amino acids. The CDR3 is CAWMEGGSSSYNEQFF. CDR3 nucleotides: TGTGCCTGGATGGAAGGGGGCAGCAGCTCCTACAATGAGCAGTTCTTC.

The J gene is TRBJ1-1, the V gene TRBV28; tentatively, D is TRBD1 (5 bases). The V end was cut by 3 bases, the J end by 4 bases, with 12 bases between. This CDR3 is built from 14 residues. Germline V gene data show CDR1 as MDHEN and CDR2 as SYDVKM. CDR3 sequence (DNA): TGTGCCAGCAGTTTCGGGGGTGTTGCCACTGAAGCTTTCTTT. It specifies CASSFGGVATEAFF. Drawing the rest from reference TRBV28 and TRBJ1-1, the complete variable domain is DVKVTQSSRYLVKRTGEKVFLECVQDMDHENMFWYRQDPGLGLRLIYFSYDVKMKEKGDIPEGYSVSREKKERFSLILESASTNQTSMYLCASSFGGVATEAFFGQGTRLTVV.

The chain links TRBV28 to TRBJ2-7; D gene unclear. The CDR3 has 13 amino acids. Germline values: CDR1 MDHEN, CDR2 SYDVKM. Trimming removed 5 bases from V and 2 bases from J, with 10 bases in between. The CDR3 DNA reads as TGTGCCAGCAGTCCACCCTCGACCTACGAGCAGTACTTC. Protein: CASSPPSTYEQYF.

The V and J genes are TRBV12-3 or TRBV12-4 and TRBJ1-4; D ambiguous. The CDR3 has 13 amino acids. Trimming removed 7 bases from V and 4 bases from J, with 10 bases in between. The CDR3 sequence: CASKISGNEKLFF. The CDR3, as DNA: TGTGCCAGCAAGATATCGGGTAATGAAAAACTGTTTTTT.

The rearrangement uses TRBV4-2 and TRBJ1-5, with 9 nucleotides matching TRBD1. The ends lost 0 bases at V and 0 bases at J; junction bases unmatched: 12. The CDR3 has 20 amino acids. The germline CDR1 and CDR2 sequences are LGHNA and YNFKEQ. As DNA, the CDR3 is TGTGCCAGCAGCCAAGAAGTTTTCGTCGGGACAGGGTATAGCAATCAGCCCCAGCATTTT. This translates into CASSQEVFVGTGYSNQPQHF.

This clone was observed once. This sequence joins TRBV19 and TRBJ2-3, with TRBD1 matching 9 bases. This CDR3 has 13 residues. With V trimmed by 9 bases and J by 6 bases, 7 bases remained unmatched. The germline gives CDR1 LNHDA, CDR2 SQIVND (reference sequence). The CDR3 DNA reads TGTGCCAGCAGTGGGACAGGGAGGGATACGCAGTATTTT. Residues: CASSGTGRDTQYF.

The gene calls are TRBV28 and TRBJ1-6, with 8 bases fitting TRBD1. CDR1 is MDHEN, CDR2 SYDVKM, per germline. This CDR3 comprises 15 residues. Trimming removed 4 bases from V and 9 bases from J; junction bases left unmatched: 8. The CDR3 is CASSSQGGGVSPLHF. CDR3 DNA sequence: TGTGCCAGCAGTTCACAGGGGGGTGGAGTTTCACCCCTCCACTTT.

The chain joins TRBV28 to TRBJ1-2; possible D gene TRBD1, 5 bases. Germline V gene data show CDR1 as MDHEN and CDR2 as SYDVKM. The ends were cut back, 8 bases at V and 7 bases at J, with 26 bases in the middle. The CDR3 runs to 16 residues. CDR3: CASASGSSRRGGGYTF. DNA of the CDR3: TGTGCCAGCGCATCCGGGTCCTCTAGGAGGGGAGGTGGCTACACCTTC.

This CDR3 is CASSGIGETQYF. CDR3 DNA: TGTGCCAGTAGCGGGATTGGGGAGACCCAGTACTTC. This rearrangement joins TRBV27 to TRBJ2-5; the match to TRBD2 covers 8 bases. Germline assignment: CDR1 MNHEY and CDR2 SMNVEV (reference sequence). The ends lost 9 bases at V and 5 bases at J; junction bases unmatched: 5. The CDR3 spans 12 residues.

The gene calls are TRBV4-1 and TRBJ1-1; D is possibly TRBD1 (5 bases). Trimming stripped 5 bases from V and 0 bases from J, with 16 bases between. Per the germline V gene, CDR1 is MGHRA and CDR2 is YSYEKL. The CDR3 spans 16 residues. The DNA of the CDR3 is TGCGCCAGCAGCGCCCCAGGGTCCTTGATGAACACTGAAGCTTTCTTT. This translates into CASSAPGSLMNTEAFF.

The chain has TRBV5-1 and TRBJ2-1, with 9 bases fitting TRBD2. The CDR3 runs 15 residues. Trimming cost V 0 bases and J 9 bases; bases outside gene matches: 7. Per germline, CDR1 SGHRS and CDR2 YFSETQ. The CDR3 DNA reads TGCGCCAGCAGCTTGGAAATAGCGGGAGTTAGTGAGCAGTTCTTC. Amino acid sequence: CASSLEIAGVSEQFF. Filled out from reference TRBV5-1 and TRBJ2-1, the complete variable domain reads KAGVTQTPRYLIKTRGQQVTLSCSPISGHRSVSWYQQTPGQGLQFLFEYFSETQRNKGNFPGRFSGRQFSNSRSEMNVSTLELGDSALYLCASSLEIAGVSEQFFGPGTRLTVL.

The CDR3 bases are TGTGCCAGCGCGGAGTGGACAGATACGCAGTATTTT. As protein: CASAEWTDTQYF. The chain has TRBV12-3 or TRBV12-4 and TRBJ2-3; the D is unclear. This CDR3 is 12 amino acids long. Trimming left V 8 bases short and J 3 bases short, with 9 bases between.

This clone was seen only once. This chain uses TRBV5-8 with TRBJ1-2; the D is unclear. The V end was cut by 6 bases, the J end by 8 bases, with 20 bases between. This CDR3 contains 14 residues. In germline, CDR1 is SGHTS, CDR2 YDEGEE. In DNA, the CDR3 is TGTGCCAGCAAGCGGGGATTCGGGGTGGCGGGCTACACCTTC. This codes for CASKRGFGVAGYTF.

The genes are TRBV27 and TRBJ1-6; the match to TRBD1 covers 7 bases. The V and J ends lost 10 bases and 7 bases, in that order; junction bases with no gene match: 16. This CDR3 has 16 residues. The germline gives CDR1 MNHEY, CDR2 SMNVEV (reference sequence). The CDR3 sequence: CATTTYRDSVNSPLHF. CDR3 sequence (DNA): TGTGCCACCACAACTTACCGGGACAGTGTAAATTCACCCCTCCACTTT.

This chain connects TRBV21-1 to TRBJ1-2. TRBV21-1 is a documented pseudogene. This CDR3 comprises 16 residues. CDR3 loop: CASSKGKRDRGYGYTF. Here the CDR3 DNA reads TGTGCCAGCAGCAAAGGAAAAAGGGACCGGGGCTATGGCTACACCTTC.

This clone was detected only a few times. CDR3 nucleotide sequence: TGTGCCAGCAGTCGGGTGGAGGGGGGGGATCTTAACTATGGCTACACCTTC. As protein: CASSRVEGGDLNYGYTF. The chain links TRBV7-2 to TRBJ1-2, with a tentative D call TRBD1 (6 bases). V gave up 6 bases and J gave up 1 base, with 21 bases separating them. The CDR3 covers 17 residues. Germline assignment: CDR1 SGHTA and CDR2 FQGNSA. Full variable domain (missing parts from reference TRBV7-2 and TRBJ1-2): GAGVSQSPSNKVTEKGKDVELRCDPISGHTALYWYRQSLGQGLEFLIYFQGNSAPDKSGLPSDRFSAERTGGSVSTLTIQRTQQEDSAVYLCASSRVEGGDLNYGYTFGSGTRLTVV.

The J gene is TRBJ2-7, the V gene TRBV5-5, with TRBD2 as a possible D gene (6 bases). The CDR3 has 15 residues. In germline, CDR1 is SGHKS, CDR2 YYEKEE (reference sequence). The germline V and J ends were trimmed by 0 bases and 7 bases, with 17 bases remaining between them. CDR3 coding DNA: TGTGCCAGCAGCTTGGCCCGGACTAACACGCGGGAGCAGTACTTC. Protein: CASSLARTNTREQYF.

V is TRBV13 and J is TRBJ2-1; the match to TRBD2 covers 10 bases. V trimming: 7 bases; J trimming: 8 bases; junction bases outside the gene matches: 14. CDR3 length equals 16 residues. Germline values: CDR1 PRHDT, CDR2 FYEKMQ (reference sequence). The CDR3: CASTSPGSGRADEQFF. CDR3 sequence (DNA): TGTGCCAGCACCTCCCCCGGCAGCGGGAGGGCGGATGAGCAGTTCTTC.

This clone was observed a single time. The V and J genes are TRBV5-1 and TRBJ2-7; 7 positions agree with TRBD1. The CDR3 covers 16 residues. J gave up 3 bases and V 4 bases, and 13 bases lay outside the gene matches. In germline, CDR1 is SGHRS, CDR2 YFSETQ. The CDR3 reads CASSLYPRGKDYEQYF. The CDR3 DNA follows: TGCGCCAGCAGCCTATACCCCAGGGGGAAGGACTACGAGCAGTACTTC.

The CDR3 protein is CASSRRNTEAFF. In nucleotides, the CDR3 is TGTGCCAGCAGCAGACGGAACACTGAAGCTTTCTTT. This chain joins TRBV21-1 and TRBJ1-1. TRBV21-1 counts as a pseudogene. The CDR3 runs 12 residues.

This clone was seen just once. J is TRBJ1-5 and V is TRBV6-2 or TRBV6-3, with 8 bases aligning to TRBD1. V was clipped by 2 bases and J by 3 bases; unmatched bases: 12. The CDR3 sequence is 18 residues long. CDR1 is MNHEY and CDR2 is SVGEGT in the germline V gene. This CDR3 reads CASSYPPDRVSSNQPQHF. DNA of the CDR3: TGTGCCAGCAGTTACCCTCCGGACAGGGTGAGTTCCAATCAGCCCCAGCATTTT.